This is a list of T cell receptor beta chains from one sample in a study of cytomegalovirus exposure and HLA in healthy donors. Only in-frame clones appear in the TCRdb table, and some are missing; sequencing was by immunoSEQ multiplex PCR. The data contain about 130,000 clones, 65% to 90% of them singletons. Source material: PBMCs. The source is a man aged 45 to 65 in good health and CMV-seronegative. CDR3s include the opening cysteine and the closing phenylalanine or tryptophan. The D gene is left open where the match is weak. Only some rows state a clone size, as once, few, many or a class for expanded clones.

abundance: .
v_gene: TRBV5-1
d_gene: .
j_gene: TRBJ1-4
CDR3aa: CASSLTPGGEKLFF
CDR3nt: TGCGCCAGCAGCTTGACGCCGGGCGGGGAAAAACTGTTTTTT

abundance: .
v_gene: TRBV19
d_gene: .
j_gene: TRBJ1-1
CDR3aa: CASNGVYTEAFF
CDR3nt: TGTGCCAGTAACGGGGTATACACTGAAGCTTTCTTT

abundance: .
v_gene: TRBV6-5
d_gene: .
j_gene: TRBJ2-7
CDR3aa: CASTRGGSYEQYF
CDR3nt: TGTGCCAGCACCAGGGGCGGATCCTACGAGCAGTACTTC

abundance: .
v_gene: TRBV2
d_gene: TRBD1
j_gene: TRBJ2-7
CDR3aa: CASLNSLRQGAGEQYF
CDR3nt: TGTGCCAGCTTAAATTCGCTGAGACAGGGGGCCGGGGAGCAGTACTTC

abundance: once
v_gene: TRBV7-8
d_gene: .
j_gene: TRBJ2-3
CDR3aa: CASSLSVQGLPGYF
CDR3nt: TGTGCCAGCAGCTTGTCGGTACAGGGCCTACCGGGGTATTTT

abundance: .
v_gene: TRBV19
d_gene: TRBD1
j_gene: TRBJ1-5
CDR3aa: CASKAQATGPSQPQHF
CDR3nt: TGTGCCAGTAAAGCGCAAGCGACAGGGCCCAGCCAGCCCCAGCATTTT

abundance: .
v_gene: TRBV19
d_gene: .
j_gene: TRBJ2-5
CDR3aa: CASSTRLGVSETQYF
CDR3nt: TGTGCCAGTAGTACCCGACTAGGAGTGTCGGAGACCCAGTACTTC

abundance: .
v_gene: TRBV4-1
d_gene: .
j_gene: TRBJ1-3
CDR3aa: CASSQEPGSGNTIYF
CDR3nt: TGCGCCAGCAGCCAAGAGCCAGGATCTGGAAACACCATATATTTT

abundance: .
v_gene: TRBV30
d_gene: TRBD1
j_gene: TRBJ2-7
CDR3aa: CAWDRGDEQYF
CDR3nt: TGTGCCTGGGACAGGGGAGACGAGCAGTACTTC

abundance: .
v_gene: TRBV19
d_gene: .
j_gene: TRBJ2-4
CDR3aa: CASSIDRAGQRQYF
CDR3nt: TGTGCCAGTAGTATAGATCGGGCGGGCCAACGTCAGTACTTC

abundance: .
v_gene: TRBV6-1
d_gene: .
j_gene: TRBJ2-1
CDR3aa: CASSAHGWNEQFF
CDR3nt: TGTGCCAGCAGTGCCCATGGCTGGAATGAGCAGTTCTTC

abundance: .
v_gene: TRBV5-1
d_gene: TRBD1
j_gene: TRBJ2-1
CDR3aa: CASSLGGQGYNEQFF
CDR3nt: TGCGCCAGCAGCTTGGGAGGACAGGGGTACAATGAGCAGTTCTTC

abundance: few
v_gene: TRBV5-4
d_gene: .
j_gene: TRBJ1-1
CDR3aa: CASRAQENTEAFF
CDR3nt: TGTGCCAGCAGAGCCCAAGAGAACACTGAAGCTTTCTTT

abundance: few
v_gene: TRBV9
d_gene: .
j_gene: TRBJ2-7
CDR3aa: CASSATDSSSYEQYF
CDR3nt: TGTGCCAGCAGCGCAACGGACTCTAGCTCCTACGAGCAGTACTTC

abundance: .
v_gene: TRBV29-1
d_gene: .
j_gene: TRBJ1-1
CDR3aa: CSVENRANTEAFF
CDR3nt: TGCAGCGTTGAAAACAGGGCTAACACTGAAGCTTTCTTT